This T cell receptor (beta chain) originates from a study of blood T cell repertoires in COVID-19. Study-wide context: Italy, Spain and the United States were the sources of the convalescent and acute COVID-19 samples. PBMCs, B-cell-depleted T cells, or T cells were the source of the cDNA or gDNA that made up the material.

The CDR3 loop spans 13 amino acids. Trimming removed 5 bases at V and 6 bases at J, with 10 bases between. Germline lookup yields CDR1 ENHRY and CDR2 SYGVKD. TCRdb keeps only in-frame clones here, not all; method: immunoSEQ multiplex PCR. The sample shows roughly 410,000 clones, around 91% of them seen only once. The specimen sequenced was peripheral blood. This sequence originates from a woman in her thirties or forties with COVID-19, enrolled during active disease. This chain links TRBV10-3 with TRBJ2-2; D might be TRBD1 (6 bases). CDR3 nucleotides: TGTGCCATCAGTCGGACAGTTTCCGGGGAGCTGTTTTTT. It translates to CAISRTVSGELFF.